The 25 T cell receptor beta chains reported below all come from one sample, sequenced in a study of T cell clonality in common variable immunodeficiency. Method: immunoSEQ multiplex PCR; TCRdb's copy keeps in-frame clones and lacks some. Observed in the sample are some 33,000 clones, none of them singletons. Input material: peripheral blood mononuclear cells. The receptors were gathered from a person aged 18-70 years in good health.

This clone was recorded many times. The observed sequence ends 3 residues before the CDR3 terminus, with the missing tail filled in from the germline J gene. This chain links TRBV20-1 with TRBJ1-1; 10 positions agree with TRBD1. V lost 1 base to trimming and J lost 5 bases; unmatched junction nucleotides: 7. Germline V gives CDR1 DFQATT, CDR2 SNEGSKA (reference sequence). The CDR3 has 15 amino acids. The sequenced part of the CDR3 DNA is TGCAGTGCTAGAGGGGACAGGGGAGCGGGGACTGAA. It translates to CSARGDRGAGTE. The full CDR3 is CSARGDRGAGTEAFF.

This clone was counted at least ten times. Read coverage stops 3 residues before the CDR3 terminus; the germline J gene supplies the remainder. The V call is TRBV5-6, the J call TRBJ2-3; the match to TRBD1 covers 7 bases. From germline, CDR1 is SGHDT and CDR2 YYEEEE. This CDR3 has 13 residues. Incomplete CDR3 DNA: TGTGCTGGGGGACAGACCCGCACAGATACG. Translating it yields CAGGQTRTDT. The whole CDR3 sequence reads CAGGQTRTDTQYF.

This clone showed up many times. Coverage ceases 3 residues before the CDR3 finishes, and the germline J gene fills in the end. The V and J genes are TRBV7-9 and TRBJ1-2, with 7 bases fitting TRBD1. The ends lost 4 bases at V and 4 bases at J; junction bases unmatched: 3. The length of the CDR3 is 13 residues. Germline CDR1 reads SEHNR; CDR2 reads FQNEAQ (reference sequence). This CDR3 is CASSSTGAYGYTF. Incomplete CDR3 DNA: TGTGCCAGCAGCTCTACAGGGGCCTATGGC.

There are many counts of this clone. The read stops 3 residues short of the end of the CDR3; the missing end is completed from the germline J gene. The gene calls are TRBV5-1 and TRBJ1-5; no clear D gene. Germline CDR1 SGHRS, CDR2 YFSETQ. This CDR3 region has 13 residues. V lost 2 bases and J 3 bases, leaving 6 bases between the germline ends. The DNA read from the CDR3 is TGCGCCAGCAGCTTCGGGTCCAATCAGCCC. Residues: CASSFGSNQP. The CDR3 in full is CASSFGSNQPQHF. The whole variable domain, remainder taken from reference TRBV5-1 and TRBJ1-5, is KAGVTQTPRYLIKTRGQQVTLSCSPISGHRSVSWYQQTPGQGLQFLFEYFSETQRNKGNFPGRFSGRQFSNSRSEMNVSTLELGDSALYLCASSFGSNQPQHFGDGTRLSIL.

In this sample, this clone turned up many times. The read halts 3 residues ahead of the CDR3 end, with the missing end drawn from the germline J gene. The chain carries TRBV19 and TRBJ2-7; 9 bases line up with TRBD1. The CDR3 is 15 residues long. V was pared by 4 bases and J by 3 bases, with 7 bases of the junction left unmatched. Germline CDR1 reads LNHDA; CDR2 reads SQIVND (reference sequence). The CDR3 DNA, read in part, is TGTGCCAGTAGTACCCGACAGGGGGGGGACTACGAG. This encodes CASSTRQGGDYE. The CDR3 in its entirety is CASSTRQGGDYEQYF.

Ten or more counts support this clone. The read is 3 residues too short to cover the CDR3 end, so that end is filled in from the germline J gene. The chain is built from TRBV7-9 and TRBJ1-1, with no clear D. This CDR3 has 14 amino acids. The V gene's germline CDR1 is SEHNR and CDR2 FQNEAQ (reference sequence). Trimming left V 2 bases short and J 1 base short, with 8 bases between. CDR3 loop: CASSLSGSNTEAFF. The part of the CDR3 DNA that was read is TGTGCCAGCAGCTTAAGCGGGTCGAACACTGAA.

This clone has a count of ten or more. Read coverage stops 3 residues before the CDR3 terminus; the germline J gene supplies the remainder. This sequence joins TRBV2 and TRBJ1-3; 7 bases align to TRBD1. Looked up from germline, CDR1 is SNHLY and CDR2 is FYNNEI. The ends lost 10 bases at V and 3 bases at J; junction bases unmatched: 6. CDR3 size: 13 residues. The DNA read from the CDR3 is TGTGCCAAAGGGCAGGGGGATGGAAACACC. Translation: CAKGQGDGNT. In full, the CDR3 reads CAKGQGDGNTIYF.

This clone was seen many times. With the read ending 3 residues before the CDR3 end, the germline J gene is used to fill in that end. The identical CDR3 is also encoded by other nucleotide sequences in the sample. The chain is built from TRBV4-2 and TRBJ1-1; D possibly corresponds to TRBD1 (6 bases). Germline CDR1 and CDR2: LGHNA and YNFKEQ. This CDR3 contains 15 residues. V dropped 0 bases and J dropped 3 bases, with 11 bases sitting between them. CDR3 in amino acids: CASSQDWGQDTEAFF. Incomplete CDR3 DNA: TGTGCCAGCAGCCAAGATTGGGGGCAGGACACTGAA.

Only a few counts were recorded for this clone. The CDR3 DNA, read in part, is TGCAGTGCTAGAGTGGCAGGGAAAGAGACC. Protein sequence: CSARVAGKET. The complete CDR3 protein is CSARVAGKETAFF. This chain links TRBV20-1 with TRBJ1-1; possibly TRBD1 for D (5 bases). The observed sequence ends 3 residues before the CDR3 terminus, with the missing tail filled in from the germline J gene. From germline, CDR1 is DFQATT and CDR2 SNEGSKA (reference sequence). The CDR3 covers 13 residues.

This clone has a count of ten or more. The read ends 3 residues shy of where the CDR3 ends; the end is completed using the germline J gene. V gene TRBV7-9 combines with J gene TRBJ2-2, with D maybe TRBD2 (6 bases). There are 13 residues in the CDR3. Germline assignment: CDR1 SEHNR and CDR2 FQNEAQ (reference sequence). This chain's CDR3 is CASSKRATSGLFF. Partial CDR3 DNA: TGTGCCAGCAGCAAGCGGGCTACGAGCGGG.

This clone showed up many times. The CDR3 is cut off 3 residues early in the read; its end comes from the germline J gene. V is TRBV30 and J is TRBJ2-1; D is perhaps TRBD1 (5 bases). V lost 2 bases to trimming and J lost 5 bases, with 16 bases between them. CDR1 is GTSNPN and CDR2 is SVGIG in the germline V gene (reference sequence). This CDR3 has 15 residues. The sequenced part of the CDR3 DNA is TGTGCCTGGAGTCCCTGGGGCCAACGGGACAATGAG. It is translated as CAWSPWGQRDNE. The whole CDR3 sequence is CAWSPWGQRDNEQFF.

On this clone: The CDR3 extends 3 residues past the end of the read, so its final part is completed from the germline J gene. J is TRBJ1-1 and V is TRBV19, with TRBD1 matching over 7 bases. CDR1 LNHDA and CDR2 SQIVND come from the germline V gene (reference sequence). The trim removed 2 bases at V and 2 bases at J, leaving 11 bases unmatched. The CDR3 is 17 amino acids. The sequenced part of the CDR3 DNA is TGTGCCAGTAGTATAACGGGACAGCCTACCACCAACACTGAA. The encoded protein is CASSITGQPTTNTE. The CDR3 as a whole reads CASSITGQPTTNTEAFF.

At least ten counts were recorded for this clone. Other DNA sequences within the sample encode an identical CDR3. The part of the CDR3 DNA that was read is TGCAGTGCTAGGAAGTGGCGGGGCAATGAG. It specifies CSARKWRGNE. Given in full, the CDR3 is CSARKWRGNEQFF. The chain couples TRBV20-1 to TRBJ2-1; possible D gene TRBD2, 6 bases. The read comes to an end 3 residues before the CDR3 does, leaving the germline J gene to fill in the end. This CDR3 has 13 residues. Deletions cut 3 bases from V and 6 bases from J, with 12 bases between. Looked up from germline, CDR1 is DFQATT and CDR2 is SNEGSKA (reference sequence).

This clone was counted ten times or more. CDR3 DNA (partial): TGTGCCAGCAGTTTCCGGGACAGGGTACACGAG. The encoded protein is CASSFRDRVHE. The whole CDR3 sequence is CASSFRDRVHEQYF. The chain is built from TRBV6-2 or TRBV6-3 and TRBJ2-7, with 9 bases aligning to TRBD1. The read ends 3 residues before the CDR3 terminus; that terminus is restored from the germline J gene. The trim removed 4 bases at V and 5 bases at J, leaving 6 bases unmatched. This CDR3 comprises 14 residues. Germline assignment: CDR1 MNHEY and CDR2 SVGEGT.

This clone was seen many times. The read ends 3 residues early relative to the CDR3; the germline J gene fills the gap. This rearrangement joins TRBV2 to TRBJ2-7; D tentatively reads TRBD1 or TRBD2 (6 bases each). The germline V gene has CDR1 SNHLY and CDR2 FYNNEI. This CDR3 has 13 amino acids. V shed 8 bases and J shed 6 bases, with 17 bases lying between them. CDR3 DNA, as far as it was read: TGTGCCAGCGCGCAGGAACAGGGAGGCGAG. Amino acids: CASAQEQGGE. The CDR3 as a whole reads CASAQEQGGEQYF.

This clone was counted a few times. Since a much larger clone is just one base distant, this may be a read error. Read sequence stops 3 residues before the CDR3 end, and the germline J gene provides the missing end. The V and J genes are TRBV5-1 and TRBJ2-5; the D is unclear. Germline loops: CDR1 SGHRS, CDR2 YFSETQ. CDR3 length: 15 residues. This CDR3 reads CASSLQDFRTDTQYF. The CDR3 DNA, read in part, is TGCGCCAGCAGCTTACAAGATTTCCGCACAGATACC.

This clone was picked up a small number of times. The read gets to within 3 residues of the CDR3 end, and the germline J gene fills in the rest. The rearrangement joins TRBV20-1 to TRBJ2-7; 12 bases align to TRBD2. The V gene's germline CDR1 is DFQATT and CDR2 SNEGSKA (reference sequence). The CDR3 is 16 amino acids. J gave up 3 bases and V 2 bases, and 8 bases lay outside the gene matches. The CDR3 protein is CSARQLAGGSGYEQYF. Partial CDR3 DNA: TGCAGTGCTAGACAGCTAGCGGGAGGGTCCGGCTACGAG.

A few counts support this clone. A read error may be the cause here, since a much bigger clone is one base away. The read terminates 3 residues ahead of where the CDR3 ends, so the germline J gene completes it. V gene TRBV18 combines with J gene TRBJ2-2; TRBD1 is a possible D gene (5 bases). The CDR3 covers 15 residues. Per the germline V gene, CDR1 is KGHSH and CDR2 is LQKENI. The DNA read from the CDR3 is TGTGCCAGCTCACAGAACAGGATTGGGGATGAAAAG. It codes for CASSQNRIGDEK. Given in full, the CDR3 is CASSQNRIGDEKLFF.

The sample holds many counts of this clone. With the read ending 3 residues before the CDR3 end, the germline J gene is used to fill in that end. The rearrangement joins TRBV5-1 to TRBJ1-2; D is uncertain. V lost 0 bases and J 0 bases, leaving 3 bases between the germline ends. The length of the CDR3 is 13 residues. The germline gives CDR1 SGHRS, CDR2 YFSETQ. The sequenced CDR3 bases are TGCGCCAGCAGCTTGGACACTAACTATGGC. Encoded protein: CASSLDTNYG. The full CDR3 sequence reads CASSLDTNYGYTF.

This clone was detected many times. Read data end 3 residues before the CDR3 end; the end is taken from the germline J gene. This sequence joins TRBV30 and TRBJ1-3; weak D call: TRBD1 (6 bases). The CDR3 contains 17 residues. Trimming pared 3 bases from V and 0 bases from J, leaving 18 bases between. Per the germline V gene, CDR1 is GTSNPN and CDR2 is SVGIG (reference sequence). The CDR3 bases that were read are TGTGCCTGGAGGAATGAACGTACAGGGATCTCTGGAAACACC. Protein product: CAWRNERTGISGNT. Given in full, the CDR3 is CAWRNERTGISGNTIYF. Drawing the rest from reference TRBV30 and TRBJ1-3, the complete variable domain is SQTIHQWPATLVQPVGSPLSLECTVEGTSNPNLYWYRQAAGRGLQLLFYSVGIGQISSEVPQNLSASRPQDRQFILSSKKLLLSDSGFYLCAWRNERTGISGNTIYFGEGSWLTVV.

This clone has a count of ten or more. The missing CDR3 end, 3 residues past where the read stops, is filled in from the germline J gene. The chain has TRBV2 and TRBJ1-5, with a weak D call TRBD1 (6 bases). Per the germline V gene, CDR1 is SNHLY and CDR2 is FYNNEI. The CDR3 has 16 amino acids. V was trimmed by 6 bases and J by 0 bases, leaving 15 bases between them. The CDR3 protein is CASRDILGGSNQPQHF. CDR3 DNA (partial): TGTGCCAGCAGGGACATCCTAGGGGGTAGCAATCAGCCC.

This clone was found many times. The CDR3 end lies 3 residues beyond the end of the read and is filled in from the germline J gene. The chain carries TRBV5-4 and TRBJ2-3; possible D gene TRBD2, 6 bases. The CDR3 extends over 11 amino acids. CDR1 and CDR2 (germline): SGHNT, YYREEE (reference sequence). V lost 5 bases and J lost 6, with 7 bases in between. CDR3 DNA (partial): TGTGCCAGCAGTGGGGGGGATACG. Its protein product is CASSGGDT. The CDR3 reads in full as CASSGGDTQYF.

This clone was counted ten times or more. The CDR3 end lies 3 residues beyond the end of the read and is filled in from the germline J gene. The genes are TRBV6-1 and TRBJ1-2; D is possibly TRBD1 (6 bases). The CDR3 totals 14 residues. Germline CDR1 and CDR2: MNHNS and SASEGT. CDR3 residues: CASSDQGQRGGYTF. The CDR3 bases that were read are TGTGCCAGCAGTGATCAGGGTCAGAGGGGGGGC.

This clone was seen at least ten times. The CDR3 end falls 3 residues outside the read, so it is completed with the germline J gene. This chain joins TRBV20-1 and TRBJ2-7, with 9 bases that match TRBD2. CDR3 length: 13 residues. Germline trimming cut 8 bases from V and 2 bases from J; bases unmatched to any gene: 7. Germline loops: CDR1 DFQATT, CDR2 SNEGSKA (reference sequence). This CDR3 reads CSIMGGGAYEQYF. The CDR3 bases that were read are TGCAGTATCATGGGCGGGGGGGCCTACGAG.

The sample holds many counts of this clone. The read ends 3 residues before the CDR3 terminus; that terminus is restored from the germline J gene. This sequence joins TRBV29-1 and TRBJ1-1; D is ambiguous. The CDR3 loop spans 12 amino acids. The germline CDR1 and CDR2 sequences are SQVTM and ANQGSEA. Trimming stripped 4 bases from V and 0 bases from J, with 6 bases between. The CDR3 sequence: CSVGLMNTEAFF. The part of the CDR3 DNA that was read is TGCAGCGTTGGACTGATGAACACTGAA.